This is a list of T cell receptor beta chains from one sample in a study of graft-versus-host responses after intestinal transplantation. These TCRs' antigens remain unknown. Libraries were prepared by immunoSEQ multiplex PCR; TCRdb keeps only in-frame clonotypes and omits some of them. The sample consists of approximately 80,000 clones, 85% to 90% of them appearing once. The sample here was unstimulated CD4+ T cells sorted from spleen or lymph node cells, taken before intestinal transplant. These receptors all come from a human donor who received an intestinal transplant. The CDR3 runs from the conserved cysteine through the conserved F or W. A D gene is named only where the DNA matches it firmly. The size of a clone is reported for some rows only, either as once, few or many, or as a class for expanded clones.

clone size: -; D gene: -; J gene: TRBJ2-2; V gene: TRBV9; CDR3 DNA: TGTGCCAGCGCGCCTGAGAAGGGCCTCAGGGACACCGGGGAGCTGTTTTTT; CDR3 protein: CASAPEKGLRDTGELFF
clone size: -; D gene: -; J gene: TRBJ2-3; V gene: TRBV6-1; CDR3 DNA: TGTGCCAGCAGCATCACAGATACGCAGTATTTT; CDR3 protein: CASSITDTQYF
clone size: once; D gene: TRBD2; J gene: TRBJ2-7; V gene: TRBV7-9; CDR3 DNA: TGTGCCAGCAGCTTAGGGGTAGCGGGAGGCTACGAGCAGTACTTC; CDR3 protein: CASSLGVAGGYEQYF
clone size: -; D gene: -; J gene: TRBJ1-1; V gene: TRBV6-1; CDR3 DNA: TGTGCCAGCAGTGAATTGGGACTAGGTGAAGCTTTCTTT; CDR3 protein: CASSELGLGEAFF
clone size: -; D gene: -; J gene: TRBJ2-1; V gene: TRBV4-1; CDR3 DNA: TGCGCCAGCAGCCAAGATAAGCCCTCCTACAATGAGCAGTTCTTC; CDR3 protein: CASSQDKPSYNEQFF
clone size: -; D gene: -; J gene: TRBJ2-7; V gene: TRBV6-6; CDR3 DNA: TGTGCCAGCAGTTACTCGACGGCTAGCGTACGCTACGAGCAGTACTTC; CDR3 protein: CASSYSTASVRYEQYF
clone size: -; D gene: TRBD1; J gene: TRBJ2-1; V gene: TRBV7-8; CDR3 DNA: TGTGCCAGCAGCTTAGGGAGGACAGGGGGCCATGGTAATGAGCAGTTCTTC; CDR3 protein: CASSLGRTGGHGNEQFF
clone size: -; D gene: TRBD1; J gene: TRBJ1-2; V gene: TRBV5-1; CDR3 DNA: TGCGCCAGCAGCTTGGATACAGGGGGGGATGGCTACACCTTC; CDR3 protein: CASSLDTGGDGYTF
clone size: -; D gene: -; J gene: TRBJ2-3; V gene: TRBV6-1; CDR3 DNA: TGTGCCAGCAGTGATTTCGGGGAAACTAGCACAGATACGCAGTATTTT; CDR3 protein: CASSDFGETSTDTQYF
clone size: -; D gene: -; J gene: TRBJ1-5; V gene: TRBV2; CDR3 DNA: TGTGCCAGCAGCGCTCAGGGCCTCAACAATCAGCCCCAGCATTTT; CDR3 protein: CASSAQGLNNQPQHF
clone size: -; D gene: -; J gene: TRBJ2-5; V gene: TRBV4-2; CDR3 DNA: TGTGCCAGCAGCCAAGCGAGGGAGAGTGTAGAGACCCAGTACTTC; CDR3 protein: CASSQARESVETQYF
clone size: -; D gene: -; J gene: TRBJ2-2; V gene: TRBV28; CDR3 DNA: TGTGCCAGCAGTTTAACGGGTTTGAGCACCGGGGAGCTGTTTTTT; CDR3 protein: CASSLTGLSTGELFF
clone size: -; D gene: -; J gene: TRBJ2-1; V gene: TRBV15; CDR3 DNA: TGTGCCACCAGCATGGTAGGGGGAAGTGAGCAGTTCTTC; CDR3 protein: CATSMVGGSEQFF
clone size: -; D gene: -; J gene: TRBJ2-7; V gene: TRBV5-4; CDR3 DNA: TGTGCCAGCAGCTTGGGAGTTCCGGGACAAGGATACGAGCAGTACTTC; CDR3 protein: CASSLGVPGQGYEQYF
clone size: -; D gene: -; J gene: TRBJ2-7; V gene: TRBV6-1; CDR3 DNA: TGTGCCAGCAGTTCCCGACTACCCTCCTACGAGCAGTACTTC; CDR3 protein: CASSSRLPSYEQYF
clone size: -; D gene: TRBD1; J gene: TRBJ1-2; V gene: TRBV6-5; CDR3 DNA: TGTGCCAGCAGCCGCGGACAGGGCCACGGCTACACCTTC; CDR3 protein: CASSRGQGHGYTF
clone size: -; D gene: -; J gene: TRBJ2-5; V gene: TRBV4-2; CDR3 DNA: TGTGCCAGCAGCCAGGCTTGGGACGGAGGGGAGACCCAGTACTTC; CDR3 protein: CASSQAWDGGETQYF
clone size: -; D gene: -; J gene: TRBJ1-6; V gene: TRBV10-2; CDR3 DNA: TGCGCCAGCAGTCCAACGGAAAGGGCGGGCTATAATTCACCCCTCCACTTT; CDR3 protein: CASSPTERAGYNSPLHF
clone size: -; D gene: -; J gene: TRBJ1-2; V gene: TRBV2; CDR3 DNA: TGTGCCAGCAGTGAAACAGGGAACTATGGCTACACCTTC; CDR3 protein: CASSETGNYGYTF
clone size: -; D gene: -; J gene: TRBJ2-1; V gene: TRBV15; CDR3 DNA: TGTGCCACCAGCAGAGCTTACAATGAGCAGTTCTTC; CDR3 protein: CATSRAYNEQFF